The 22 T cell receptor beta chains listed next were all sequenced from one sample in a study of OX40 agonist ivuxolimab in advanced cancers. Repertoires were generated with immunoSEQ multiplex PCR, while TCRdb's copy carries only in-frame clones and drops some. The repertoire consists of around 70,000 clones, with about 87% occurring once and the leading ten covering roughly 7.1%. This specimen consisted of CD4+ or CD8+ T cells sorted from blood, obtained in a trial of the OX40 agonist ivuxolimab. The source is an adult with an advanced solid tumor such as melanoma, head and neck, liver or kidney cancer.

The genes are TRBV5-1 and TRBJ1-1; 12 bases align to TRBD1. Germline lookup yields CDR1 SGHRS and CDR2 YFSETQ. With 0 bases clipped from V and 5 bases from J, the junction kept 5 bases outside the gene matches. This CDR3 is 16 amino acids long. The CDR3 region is CASSLAPGQGATEAFF. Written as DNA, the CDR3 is TGCGCCAGCAGCTTGGCTCCGGGACAGGGGGCGACTGAAGCTTTCTTT.

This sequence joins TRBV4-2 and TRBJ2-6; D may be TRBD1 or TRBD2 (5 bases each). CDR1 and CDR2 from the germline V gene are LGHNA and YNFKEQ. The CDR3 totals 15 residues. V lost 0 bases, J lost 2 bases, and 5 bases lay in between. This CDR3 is CASSQEGAGANVLTF. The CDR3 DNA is TGTGCCAGCAGCCAAGAGGGGGCTGGGGCCAACGTCCTGACTTTC.

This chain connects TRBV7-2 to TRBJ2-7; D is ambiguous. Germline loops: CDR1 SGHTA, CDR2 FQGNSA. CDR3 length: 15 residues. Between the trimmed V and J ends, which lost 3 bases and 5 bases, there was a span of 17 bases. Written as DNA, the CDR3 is TGTGCCAGCAGCTTCAGACCAGGCCTTTTGGACGAGCAGTACTTC. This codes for CASSFRPGLLDEQYF. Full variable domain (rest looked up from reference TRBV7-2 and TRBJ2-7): GAGVSQSPSNKVTEKGKDVELRCDPISGHTALYWYRQSLGQGLEFLIYFQGNSAPDKSGLPSDRFSAERTGGSVSTLTIQRTQQEDSAVYLCASSFRPGLLDEQYFGPGTRLTVT.

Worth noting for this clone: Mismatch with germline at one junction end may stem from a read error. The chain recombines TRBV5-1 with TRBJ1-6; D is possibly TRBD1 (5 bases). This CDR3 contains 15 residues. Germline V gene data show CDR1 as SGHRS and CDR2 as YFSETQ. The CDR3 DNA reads TGTGCCAGCAGCTTGATCACGACAGTTAATTCACCCCTCCACTTT. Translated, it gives CASSLITTVNSPLHF.

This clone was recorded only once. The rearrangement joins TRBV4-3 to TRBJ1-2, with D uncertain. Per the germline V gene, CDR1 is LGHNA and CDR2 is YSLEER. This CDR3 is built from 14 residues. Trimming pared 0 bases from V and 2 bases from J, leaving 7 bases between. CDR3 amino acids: CASSQDGENYGYTF. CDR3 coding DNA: TGCGCCAGCAGCCAAGACGGGGAAAACTATGGCTACACCTTC.

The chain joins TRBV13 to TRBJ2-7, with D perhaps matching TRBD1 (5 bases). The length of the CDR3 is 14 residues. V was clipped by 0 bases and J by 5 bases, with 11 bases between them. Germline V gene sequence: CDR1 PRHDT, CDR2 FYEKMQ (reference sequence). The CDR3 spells CASSLGQGAHEQYF. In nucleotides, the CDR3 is TGTGCCAGCAGCTTAGGGCAGGGCGCCCACGAGCAGTACTTC.

CDR3 nucleotide sequence: TGCGCCAGCAGCCAACGGGGGACTAAGAGCACAGATACGCAGTATTTT. Translated: CASSQRGTKSTDTQYF. V usage is TRBV4-3 and J usage is TRBJ2-3, with TRBD2 matching 7 bases. Germline V lookup: CDR1 LGHNA, CDR2 YSLEER. Losses at the gene ends were 2 bases for V and 0 bases for J; bases not matched to a gene: 5. The CDR3 length is 16 residues.

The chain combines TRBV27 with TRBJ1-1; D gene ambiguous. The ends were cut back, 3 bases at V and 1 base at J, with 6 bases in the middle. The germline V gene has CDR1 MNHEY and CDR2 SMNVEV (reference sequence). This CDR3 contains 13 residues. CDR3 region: CASSFTANTEAFF. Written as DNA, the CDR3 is TGTGCCAGCAGTTTCACCGCGAACACTGAAGCTTTCTTT.

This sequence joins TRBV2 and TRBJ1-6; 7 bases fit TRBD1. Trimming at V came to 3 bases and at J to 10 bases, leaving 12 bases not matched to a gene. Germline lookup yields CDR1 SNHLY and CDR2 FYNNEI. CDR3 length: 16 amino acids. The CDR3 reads CASSDKLPGGGSPLHF. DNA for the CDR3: TGTGCCAGCAGTGACAAGTTACCAGGGGGGGGCTCACCCCTCCACTTT.

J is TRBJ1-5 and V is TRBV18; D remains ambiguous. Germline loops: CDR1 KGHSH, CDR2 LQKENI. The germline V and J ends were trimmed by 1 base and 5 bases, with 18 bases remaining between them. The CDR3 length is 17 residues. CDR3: CASSPQPIGVGYQPQHF. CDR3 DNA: TGTGCCAGCTCACCACAACCTATCGGGGTTGGGTATCAGCCCCAGCATTTT.

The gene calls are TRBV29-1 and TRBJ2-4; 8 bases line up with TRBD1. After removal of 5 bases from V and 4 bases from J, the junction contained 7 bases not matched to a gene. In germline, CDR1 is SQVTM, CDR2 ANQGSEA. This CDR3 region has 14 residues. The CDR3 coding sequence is TGCAGCGTTACCGGGACAGGAATGAAAAACATTCAGTACTTC. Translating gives CSVTGTGMKNIQYF.

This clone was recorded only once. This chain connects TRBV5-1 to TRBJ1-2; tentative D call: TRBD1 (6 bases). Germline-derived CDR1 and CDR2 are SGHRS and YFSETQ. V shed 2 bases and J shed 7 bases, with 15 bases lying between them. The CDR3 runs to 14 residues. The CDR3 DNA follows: TGCGCCAGCAGCTTCCGATGGGGGGCCGCTGGCTACACCTTC. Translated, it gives CASSFRWGAAGYTF.

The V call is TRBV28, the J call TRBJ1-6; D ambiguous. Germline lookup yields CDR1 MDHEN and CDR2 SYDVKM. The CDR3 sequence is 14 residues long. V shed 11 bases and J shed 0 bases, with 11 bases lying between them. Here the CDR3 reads CAVHASSYNSPLHF. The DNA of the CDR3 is TGTGCCGTACACGCCAGCTCCTATAATTCACCCCTCCACTTT.

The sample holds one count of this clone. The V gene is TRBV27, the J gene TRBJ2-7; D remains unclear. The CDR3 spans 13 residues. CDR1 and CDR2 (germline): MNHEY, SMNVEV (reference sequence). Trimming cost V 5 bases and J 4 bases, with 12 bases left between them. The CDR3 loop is CASSLTPLYEQYF. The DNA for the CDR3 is TGTGCCAGCAGTCTCACCCCTTTATACGAGCAGTACTTC.

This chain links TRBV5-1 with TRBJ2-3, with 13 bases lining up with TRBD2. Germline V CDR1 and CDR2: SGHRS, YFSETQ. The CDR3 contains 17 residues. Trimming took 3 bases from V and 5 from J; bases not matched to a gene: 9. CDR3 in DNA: TGCGCCAGCAGCTACACCGGGACTAGCGGGAATCTAGATACGCAGTATTTT. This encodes CASSYTGTSGNLDTQYF. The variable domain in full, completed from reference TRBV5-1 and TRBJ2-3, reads KAGVTQTPRYLIKTRGQQVTLSCSPISGHRSVSWYQQTPGQGLQFLFEYFSETQRNKGNFPGRFSGRQFSNSRSEMNVSTLELGDSALYLCASSYTGTSGNLDTQYFGPGTRLTVL.

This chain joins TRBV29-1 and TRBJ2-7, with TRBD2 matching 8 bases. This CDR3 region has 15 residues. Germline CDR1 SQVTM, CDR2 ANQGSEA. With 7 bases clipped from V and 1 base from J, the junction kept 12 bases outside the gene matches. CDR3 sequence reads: CSAGGSGSTSYEQYF. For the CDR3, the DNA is TGCAGCGCTGGGGGGAGCGGGAGTACGTCCTACGAGCAGTACTTC.

CDR3 residues: CASSPTGGQTYEQYF. The CDR3 coding sequence is TGCGCCAGCAGCCCGACTGGCGGACAGACCTACGAGCAGTACTTC. The V and J genes are TRBV5-1 and TRBJ2-7, with D tentatively TRBD1 (6 bases). V lost 4 bases and J lost 2, with 16 bases in between. Germline CDR1 SGHRS, CDR2 YFSETQ. This CDR3 has 15 amino acids. Looking up the rest from reference TRBV5-1 and TRBJ2-7 gives the full variable domain: KAGVTQTPRYLIKTRGQQVTLSCSPISGHRSVSWYQQTPGQGLQFLFEYFSETQRNKGNFPGRFSGRQFSNSRSEMNVSTLELGDSALYLCASSPTGGQTYEQYFGPGTRLTVT.

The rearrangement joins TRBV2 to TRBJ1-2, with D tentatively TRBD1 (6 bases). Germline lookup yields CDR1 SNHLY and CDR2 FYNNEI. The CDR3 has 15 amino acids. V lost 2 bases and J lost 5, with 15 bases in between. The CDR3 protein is CASSELLGTSYGYTF. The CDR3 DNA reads TGTGCCAGCAGTGAACTCCTCGGGACAAGTTATGGCTACACCTTC.

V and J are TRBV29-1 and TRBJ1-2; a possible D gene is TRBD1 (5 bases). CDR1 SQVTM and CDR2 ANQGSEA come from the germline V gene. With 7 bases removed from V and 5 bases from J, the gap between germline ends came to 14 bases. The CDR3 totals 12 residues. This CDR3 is CSALTDQYGYTF. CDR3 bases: TGCAGCGCCTTGACAGACCAATATGGCTACACCTTC.

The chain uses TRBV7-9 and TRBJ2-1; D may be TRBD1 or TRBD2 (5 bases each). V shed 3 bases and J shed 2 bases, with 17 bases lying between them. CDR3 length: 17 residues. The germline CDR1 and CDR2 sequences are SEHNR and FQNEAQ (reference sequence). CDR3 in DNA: TGTGCCAGCAGCTTTTTGGGGGACCTAACCACCTACAATGAGCAGTTCTTC. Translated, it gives CASSFLGDLTTYNEQFF.

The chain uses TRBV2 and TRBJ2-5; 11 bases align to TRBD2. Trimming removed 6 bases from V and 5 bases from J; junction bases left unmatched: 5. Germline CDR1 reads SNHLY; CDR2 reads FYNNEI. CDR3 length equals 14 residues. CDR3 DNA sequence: TGTGCCAGCAGCCTAGCGGGGGGCGGGGAGACCCAGTACTTC. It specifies CASSLAGGGETQYF.

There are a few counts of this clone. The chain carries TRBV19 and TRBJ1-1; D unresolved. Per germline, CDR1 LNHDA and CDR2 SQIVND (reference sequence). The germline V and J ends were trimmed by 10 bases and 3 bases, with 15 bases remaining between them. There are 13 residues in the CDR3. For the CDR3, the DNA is TGTGCCACCAAGGGCGTTTGGGACACTGAAGCTTTCTTT. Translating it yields CATKGVWDTEAFF.